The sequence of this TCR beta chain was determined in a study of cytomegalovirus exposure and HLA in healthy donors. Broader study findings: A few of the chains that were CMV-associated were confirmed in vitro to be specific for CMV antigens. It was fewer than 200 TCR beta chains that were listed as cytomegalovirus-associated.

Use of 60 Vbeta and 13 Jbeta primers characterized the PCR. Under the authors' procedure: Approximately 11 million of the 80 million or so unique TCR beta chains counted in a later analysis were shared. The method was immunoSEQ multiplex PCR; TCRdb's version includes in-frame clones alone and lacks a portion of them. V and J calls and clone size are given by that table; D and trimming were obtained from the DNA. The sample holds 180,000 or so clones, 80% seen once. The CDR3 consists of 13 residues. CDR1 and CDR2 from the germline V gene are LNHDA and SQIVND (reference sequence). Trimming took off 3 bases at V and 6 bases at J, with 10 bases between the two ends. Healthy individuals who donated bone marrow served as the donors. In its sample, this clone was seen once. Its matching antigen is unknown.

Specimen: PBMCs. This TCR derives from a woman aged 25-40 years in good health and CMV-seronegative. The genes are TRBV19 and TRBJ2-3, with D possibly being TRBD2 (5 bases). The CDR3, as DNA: TGTGCCAGTAGTATTGAGGGTACGGATACGCAGTATTTT. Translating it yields CASSIEGTDTQYF.